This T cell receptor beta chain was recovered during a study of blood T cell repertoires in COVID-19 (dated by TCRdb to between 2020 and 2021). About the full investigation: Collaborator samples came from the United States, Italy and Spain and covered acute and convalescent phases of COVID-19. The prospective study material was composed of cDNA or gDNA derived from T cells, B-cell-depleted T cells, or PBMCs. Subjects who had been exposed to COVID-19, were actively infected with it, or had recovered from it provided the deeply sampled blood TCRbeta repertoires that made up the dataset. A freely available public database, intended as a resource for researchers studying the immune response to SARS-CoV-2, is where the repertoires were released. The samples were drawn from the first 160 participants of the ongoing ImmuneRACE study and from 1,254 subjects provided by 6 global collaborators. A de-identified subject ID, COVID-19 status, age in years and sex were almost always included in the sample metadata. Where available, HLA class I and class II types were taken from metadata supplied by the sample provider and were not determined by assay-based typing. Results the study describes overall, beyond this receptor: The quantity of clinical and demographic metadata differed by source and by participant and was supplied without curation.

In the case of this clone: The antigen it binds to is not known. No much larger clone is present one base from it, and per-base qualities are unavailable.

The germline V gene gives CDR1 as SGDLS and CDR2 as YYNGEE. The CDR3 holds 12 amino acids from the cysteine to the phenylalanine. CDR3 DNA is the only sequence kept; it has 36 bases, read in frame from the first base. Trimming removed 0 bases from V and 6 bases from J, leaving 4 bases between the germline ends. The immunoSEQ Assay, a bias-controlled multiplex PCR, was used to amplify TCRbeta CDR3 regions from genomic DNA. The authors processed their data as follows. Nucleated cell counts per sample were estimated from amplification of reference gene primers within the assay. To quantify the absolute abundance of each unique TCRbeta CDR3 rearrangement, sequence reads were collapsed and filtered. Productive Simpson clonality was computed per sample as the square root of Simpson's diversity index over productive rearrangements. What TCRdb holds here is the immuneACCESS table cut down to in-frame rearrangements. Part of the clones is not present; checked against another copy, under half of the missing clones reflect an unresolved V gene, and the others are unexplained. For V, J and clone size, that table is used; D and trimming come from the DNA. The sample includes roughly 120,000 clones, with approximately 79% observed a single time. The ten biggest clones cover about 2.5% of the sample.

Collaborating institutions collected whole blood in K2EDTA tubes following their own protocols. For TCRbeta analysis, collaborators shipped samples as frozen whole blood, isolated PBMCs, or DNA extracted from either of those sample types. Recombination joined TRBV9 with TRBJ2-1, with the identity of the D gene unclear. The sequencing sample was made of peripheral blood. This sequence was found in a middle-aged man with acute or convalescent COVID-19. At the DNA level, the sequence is TGTGCCAGCAGCGTAGGGAGCAATGAGCAGTTCTTC. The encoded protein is CASSVGSNEQFF.